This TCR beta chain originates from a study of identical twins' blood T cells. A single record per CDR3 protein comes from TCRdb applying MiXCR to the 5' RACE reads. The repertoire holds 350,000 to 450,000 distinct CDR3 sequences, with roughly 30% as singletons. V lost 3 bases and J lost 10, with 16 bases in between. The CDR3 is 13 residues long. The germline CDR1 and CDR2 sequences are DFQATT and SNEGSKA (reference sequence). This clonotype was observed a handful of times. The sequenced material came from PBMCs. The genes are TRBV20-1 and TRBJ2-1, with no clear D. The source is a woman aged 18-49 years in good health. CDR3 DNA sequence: TGCAGTGCTAGGGCCACACTTTCTACCGAGCAGTTCTTC. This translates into CSARATLSTEQFF.